The 25 T cell receptor beta chains given below trace back to one sample, sequenced in a study of cytomegalovirus exposure and HLA in healthy donors. Primers for the PCR totalled 60 Vbeta and 13 Jbeta. Clones were sequenced by immunoSEQ multiplex PCR, and TCRdb holds only the in-frame ones, with some missing. This sample has around 160,000 clones, with roughly 85% found just once. Sequenced material: PBMCs. These receptors came from a man between 18 and 35 years old in good health and CMV-seropositive.

As regards this clone: Other DNA sequences in the sample encode the same CDR3. The V and J genes are TRBV5-1 and TRBJ2-7; a weak D match, TRBD1 (8 bases). CDR3 length: 14 amino acids. V gave up 4 bases and J gave up 3 bases, with 14 bases separating them. From germline, CDR1 is SGHRS and CDR2 YFSETQ. CDR3 loop: CASSQTGGDYEQYF. As DNA, the CDR3 is TGCGCCAGCAGCCAAACAGGGGGGGACTACGAGCAGTACTTC.

The chain is built from TRBV6-4 and TRBJ2-1; 11 bases agree with TRBD2. The CDR3 length is 13 residues. Trimming took 2 bases from V and 9 from J; bases not matched to a gene: 0. Germline V gene sequence: CDR1 MRHNA, CDR2 SNTAGT. CDR3 bases: TGTGCCAGCAGTGACCTAGCGGGAGGTGAGCAGTTCTTC. Protein product: CASSDLAGGEQFF.

The gene calls are TRBV9 and TRBJ2-2, with TRBD1 identical over 7 bases. Germline V gene data show CDR1 as SGDLS and CDR2 as YYNGEE. The CDR3 contains 16 residues. Trimming removed 2 bases from V and 4 bases from J; junction bases left unmatched: 8. CDR3 protein: CASSVSGGFSTGELFF. CDR3 nucleotides: TGTGCCAGCAGCGTCTCAGGGGGATTTAGCACCGGGGAGCTGTTTTTT.

This chain uses TRBV4-1 with TRBJ2-7; D not certain. The CDR3 spans 14 residues. The germline gives CDR1 MGHRA, CDR2 YSYEKL. Trimming took off 0 bases at V and 0 bases at J, with 6 bases between the two ends. CDR3 region: CASSQENFSYEQYF. The CDR3 DNA sequence: TGCGCCAGCAGCCAAGAGAACTTCTCCTACGAGCAGTACTTC.

V and J are TRBV4-3 and TRBJ2-2, with D perhaps matching TRBD1 (5 bases). The CDR3 extends over 15 amino acids. From germline, CDR1 is LGHNA and CDR2 YSLEER. V shed 1 base and J shed 0 bases, with 6 bases lying between them. The CDR3 protein is CASSQGTTNTGELFF. As DNA, the CDR3 is TGCGCCAGCAGCCAAGGGACAACGAACACCGGGGAGCTGTTTTTT.

This chain uses TRBV11-3 with TRBJ2-2; 8 bases align to TRBD2. J gave up 0 bases and V 3 bases, and 9 bases lay outside the gene matches. The CDR3 spans 18 residues. Germline V gene lookup returns CDR1 SGHNT and CDR2 YENEEA. The CDR3 DNA reads TGTGCCAGCAGCTTGACGGGAGGGCCTGGCCCGAACACCGGGGAGCTGTTTTTT. This codes for CASSLTGGPGPNTGELFF.

The J gene is TRBJ1-2, the V gene TRBV30; 9 nucleotides align to TRBD1. This CDR3 is built from 16 residues. The germline CDR1 and CDR2 sequences are GTSNPN and SVGIG (reference sequence). Trimming took 0 bases from V and 5 from J; bases not matched to a gene: 10. The CDR3 sequence is CAWSVHPSGTGYGYTF. CDR3 coding DNA: TGTGCCTGGAGTGTACATCCCTCCGGGACAGGGTATGGCTACACCTTC.

The J gene is TRBJ1-2, the V gene TRBV28, with 7 bases identical to TRBD1. The V and J ends lost 4 bases and 1 base, in that order; junction bases with no gene match: 9. There are 16 residues in the CDR3. In germline, CDR1 is MDHEN, CDR2 SYDVKM. The CDR3 loop is CASSSQGQERNYGYTF. The CDR3 region has the DNA TGTGCCAGCAGTTCACAAGGACAGGAGCGTAACTATGGCTACACCTTC.

The chain is built from TRBV5-1 and TRBJ2-3; D gene unclear. There are 15 residues in the CDR3. Per the germline V gene, CDR1 is SGHRS and CDR2 is YFSETQ. The V gene lost 4 bases and the J gene lost 2 bases, with 14 bases spanning the gap. CDR3 coding DNA: TGCGCCAGCAGCCTCTCGACACCGAACACAGATACGCAGTATTTT. Translated: CASSLSTPNTDTQYF.

This clone turned up a few times. This chain joins TRBV6-1 and TRBJ2-7; TRBD1 might be the D (6 bases). Germline CDR1 MNHNS, CDR2 SASEGT. V lost 6 bases to trimming and J lost 0 bases, with 15 bases between them. The length of the CDR3 is 15 residues. The chain's CDR3 is CASRRDRRHSYEQYF. The CDR3 DNA is TGTGCCAGCAGACGCGACAGGAGGCACTCCTACGAGCAGTACTTC.

The V and J genes are TRBV7-6 and TRBJ2-1, with D perhaps TRBD2 (7 bases). Trimming stripped 5 bases from V and 9 bases from J, with 17 bases between. Per the germline V gene, CDR1 is SGHVS and CDR2 is FNYEAQ. The CDR3 totals 14 residues. CDR3 DNA sequence: TGTGCCAGCAGCCCTAGTGGGGGGGCCTCTGAGCAGTTCTTC. Translation gives CASSPSGGASEQFF.

This chain connects TRBV28 to TRBJ2-2, with 9 bases fitting TRBD1. This CDR3 comprises 15 residues. V shed 3 bases, J shed 6 bases, and the junction held 5 bases outside the gene matches. Per germline, CDR1 MDHEN and CDR2 SYDVKM. The CDR3 region is CASSLTGGESGELFF. DNA for the CDR3: TGTGCCAGCAGTTTGACAGGGGGGGAATCCGGGGAGCTGTTTTTT.

V gene TRBV5-8 combines with J gene TRBJ1-4; perhaps TRBD1 as D (6 bases). V was cut by 2 bases and J by 2 bases, with 10 bases left in between. The CDR3 totals 15 residues. CDR1 is SGHTS and CDR2 is YDEGEE in the germline V gene. The CDR3, as DNA: TGTGCCAGCAGCTTTTGGGACACCACTAATGAAAAACTGTTTTTT. Its translation is CASSFWDTTNEKLFF.

CDR3 residues: CASRLRSGTGNTEAFF. Written as DNA, the CDR3 is TGTGCCAGCAGACTGAGGTCTGGGACAGGGAACACTGAAGCTTTCTTT. The V call is TRBV5-4, the J call TRBJ1-1, with 8 bases fitting TRBD1. V gave up 5 bases and J gave up 1 base; unmatched junction bases: 10. The CDR3 runs to 16 residues. Germline V gene lookup returns CDR1 SGHNT and CDR2 YYREEE (reference sequence).

The DNA for the CDR3 is TGCGCCAGCAGCGCCCAGGGGGCTGACTATGGCTACACCTTC. It translates to CASSAQGADYGYTF. The gene calls are TRBV5-1 and TRBJ1-2, with 8 positions matching TRBD1. CDR1 is SGHRS, CDR2 YFSETQ, per germline. This CDR3 spans 14 amino acids. V shed 4 bases and J 3 bases; nucleotides not matched to a gene: 5.

The chain joins TRBV27 to TRBJ2-1; D call uncertain. Germline values: CDR1 MNHEY, CDR2 SMNVEV (reference sequence). Between the trimmed V and J ends, which lost 6 bases and 3 bases, there was a span of 15 bases. The CDR3 has 15 residues. CDR3 nucleotides: TGTGCCAGCAGCCGCAAAGCCGGTGACTACAATGAGCAGTTCTTC. Translated: CASSRKAGDYNEQFF.

The V call is TRBV7-2, the J call TRBJ2-2; 9 bases match TRBD1. CDR3 length equals 17 residues. J gave up 1 base and V 5 bases, and 8 bases lay outside the gene matches. From germline, CDR1 is SGHTA and CDR2 FQGNSA. This CDR3 reads CASSAHHRGLNTGELFF. CDR3 nucleotide sequence: TGTGCCAGCAGCGCGCACCACAGGGGGCTGAACACCGGGGAGCTGTTTTTT.

This chain links TRBV9 with TRBJ2-1, with 13 bases aligning to TRBD2. This CDR3 has 18 amino acids. Germline-derived CDR1 and CDR2 are SGDLS and YYNGEE. The trim removed 4 bases at V and 6 bases at J, leaving 13 bases unmatched. CDR3 nucleotide sequence: TGTGCCAGCAGCCCCTTTCCGGGACTAGCGGGATCCCTCAATGAGCAGTTCTTC. It is translated as CASSPFPGLAGSLNEQFF.

V is TRBV19 and J is TRBJ1-5; D unclear. Looked up from germline, CDR1 is LNHDA and CDR2 is SQIVND (reference sequence). The CDR3 extends over 13 amino acids. V was trimmed by 6 bases and J by 0 bases, leaving 6 bases between them. The chain's CDR3 is CASRRYSNQPQHF. The DNA for the CDR3 is TGTGCCAGTAGGAGATATAGCAATCAGCCCCAGCATTTT.

This chain uses TRBV5-1 with TRBJ1-5; D is unresolved. Trimming cost V 0 bases and J 5 bases, with 6 bases left between them. In germline, CDR1 is SGHRS, CDR2 YFSETQ. The CDR3 contains 13 residues. The CDR3 DNA follows: TGCGCCAGCAGCTTGGGTCAGGATCAGCCCCAGCATTTT. Its protein is CASSLGQDQPQHF.

This chain links TRBV15 with TRBJ1-6; no definite D call. The CDR3 runs to 14 residues. Germline V gives CDR1 LNHNV, CDR2 YYDKDF (reference sequence). Trimming removed 0 bases from V and 9 bases from J, with 9 bases in between. The CDR3 here is CATSRDLEGSPLHF. The CDR3 nucleotides read TGTGCCACCAGCAGAGATCTGGAGGGTTCACCCCTCCACTTT.

A few counts support this clone. This chain uses TRBV27 with TRBJ2-1, with 9 bases matching TRBD2. V shed 6 bases and J 1 base; nucleotides not matched to a gene: 13. This CDR3 is 18 amino acids long. CDR1 is MNHEY, CDR2 SMNVEV, per germline (reference sequence). The chain's CDR3 is CASREDGREGGSYNEQFF. The CDR3 nucleotides are TGTGCCAGCAGGGAGGATGGGCGGGAGGGCGGGTCCTACAATGAGCAGTTCTTC.

The chain carries TRBV7-6 and TRBJ1-1; D is perhaps TRBD1 (5 bases). This CDR3 has 17 residues. In germline, CDR1 is SGHVS, CDR2 FNYEAQ. The germline V and J ends were trimmed by 5 bases and 5 bases, with 24 bases remaining between them. Written as DNA, the CDR3 is TGTGCCAGCAGCACCGACCGGGACGGCGGGGGATGGACTGAAGCTTTCTTT. As protein: CASSTDRDGGGWTEAFF.

The chain combines TRBV11-2 with TRBJ1-1; D gene unclear. Germline CDR1 reads SGHAT; CDR2 reads FQNNGV. The CDR3 is made up of 16 amino acids. V was cut by 0 bases and J by 5 bases, with 16 bases left in between. CDR3 sequence: CASSLERLSTGTEAFF. The CDR3 nucleotides read TGTGCCAGCAGCTTAGAAAGGTTGTCGACTGGGACTGAAGCTTTCTTT.

This sequence joins TRBV10-1 and TRBJ2-2, with 8 bases lining up with TRBD2. CDR3 length: 17 residues. Per the germline V gene, CDR1 is WNHNN and CDR2 is SYGVQD (reference sequence). V gave up 6 bases and J gave up 5 bases; unmatched junction bases: 14. CDR3 in DNA: TGCGCCAGCAGCCCAGCGGGAGCGATCGGAAAAACCGGGGAGCTGTTTTTT. Its translation: CASSPAGAIGKTGELFF.